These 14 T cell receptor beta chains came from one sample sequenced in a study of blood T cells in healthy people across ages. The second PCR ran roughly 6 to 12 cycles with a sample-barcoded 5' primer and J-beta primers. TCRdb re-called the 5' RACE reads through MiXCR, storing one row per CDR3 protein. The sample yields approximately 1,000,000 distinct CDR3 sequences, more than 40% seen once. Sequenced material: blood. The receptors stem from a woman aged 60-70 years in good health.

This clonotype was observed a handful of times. The CDR3 nucleotides read TGTGCCAGCAGCTTAGTAGGGACTAGCCAGTCCTACGAGCAGTACTTC. It translates to CASSLVGTSQSYEQYF. The chain combines TRBV7-2 with TRBJ2-7; TRBD2 aligns across 9 bases. Trimming removed 1 base from V and 1 base from J; junction bases left unmatched: 5. In germline, CDR1 is SGHTA, CDR2 FQGNSA. The CDR3 has 16 residues. Full variable domain (remainder filled in from reference TRBV7-2 and TRBJ2-7): GAGVSQSPSNKVTEKGKDVELRCDPISGHTALYWYRQSLGQGLEFLIYFQGNSAPDKSGLPSDRFSAERTGGSVSTLTIQRTQQEDSAVYLCASSLVGTSQSYEQYFGPGTRLTVT.

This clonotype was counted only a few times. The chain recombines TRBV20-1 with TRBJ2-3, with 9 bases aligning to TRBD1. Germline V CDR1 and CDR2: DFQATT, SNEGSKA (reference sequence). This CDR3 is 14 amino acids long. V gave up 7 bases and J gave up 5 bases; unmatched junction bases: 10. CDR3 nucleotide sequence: TGCAGTGTTCCCCGCGGACAGGGGAGAGATACGCAGTATTTT. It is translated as CSVPRGQGRDTQYF.

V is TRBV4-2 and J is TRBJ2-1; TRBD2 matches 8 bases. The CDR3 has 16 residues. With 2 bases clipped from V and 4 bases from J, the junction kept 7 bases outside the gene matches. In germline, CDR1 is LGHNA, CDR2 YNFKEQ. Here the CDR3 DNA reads TGTGCCAGCAGCCAATCACTAGCGGCTAGTTACAATGAGCAGTTCTTC. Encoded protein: CASSQSLAASYNEQFF.

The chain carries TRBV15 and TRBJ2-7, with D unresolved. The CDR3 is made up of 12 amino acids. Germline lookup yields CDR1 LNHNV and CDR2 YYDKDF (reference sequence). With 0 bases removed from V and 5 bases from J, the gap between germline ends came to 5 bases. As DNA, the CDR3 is TGTGCCACCAGCAGAGATAGGGACGAGCAGTACTTC. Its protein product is CATSRDRDEQYF.

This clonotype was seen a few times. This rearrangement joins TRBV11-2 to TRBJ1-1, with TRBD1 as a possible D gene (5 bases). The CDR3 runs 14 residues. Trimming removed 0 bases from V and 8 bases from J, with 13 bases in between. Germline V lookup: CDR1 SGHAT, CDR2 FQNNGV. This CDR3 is CASSLDPGTAEAFF. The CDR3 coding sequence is TGTGCCAGCAGCTTAGACCCCGGGACGGCCGAAGCTTTCTTT.

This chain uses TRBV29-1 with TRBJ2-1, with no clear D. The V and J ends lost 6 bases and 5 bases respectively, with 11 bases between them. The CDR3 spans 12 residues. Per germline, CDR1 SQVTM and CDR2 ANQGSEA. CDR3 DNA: TGCAGCGTCGCATCTATTAACAATGAGCAGTTCTTC. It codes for CSVASINNEQFF.

The CDR3 sequence: CASSQRVEQFF. CDR3 DNA: TGTGCCAGCAGCCAGAGGGTTGAGCAGTTCTTC. This chain joins TRBV7-2 and TRBJ2-1; perhaps TRBD2 as D (5 bases). V lost 5 bases and J 9 bases, leaving 8 bases between the germline ends. Germline values: CDR1 SGHTA, CDR2 FQGNSA. The CDR3 consists of 11 residues.

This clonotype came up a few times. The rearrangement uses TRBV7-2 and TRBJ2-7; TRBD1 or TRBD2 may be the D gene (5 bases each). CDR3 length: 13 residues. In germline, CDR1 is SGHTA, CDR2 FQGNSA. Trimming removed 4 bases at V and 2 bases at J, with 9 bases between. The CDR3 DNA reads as TGTGCCAGCAGCTGGGACGAACCCTACGAGCAGTACTTC. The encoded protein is CASSWDEPYEQYF.

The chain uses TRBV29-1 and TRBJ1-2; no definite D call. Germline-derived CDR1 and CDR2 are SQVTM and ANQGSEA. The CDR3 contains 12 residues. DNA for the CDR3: TGCAACGTCGCAAGGGCGAACTATGGCTACACCTTC. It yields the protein CNVARANYGYTF.

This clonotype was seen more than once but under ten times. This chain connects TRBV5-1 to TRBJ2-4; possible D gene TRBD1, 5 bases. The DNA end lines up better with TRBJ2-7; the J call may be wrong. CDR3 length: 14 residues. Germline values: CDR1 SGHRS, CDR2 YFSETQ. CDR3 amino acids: CASSPPASRDEQYF. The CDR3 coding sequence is TGCGCCAGCAGCCCACCGGCCTCCAGGGACGAGCAGTACTTC.

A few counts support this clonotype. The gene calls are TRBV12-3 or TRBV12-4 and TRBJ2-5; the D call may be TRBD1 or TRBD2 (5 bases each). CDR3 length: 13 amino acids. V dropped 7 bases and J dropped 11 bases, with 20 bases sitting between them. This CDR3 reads CASIPYWGSEQYF. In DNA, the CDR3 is TGTGCCAGCATCCCCTACTGGGGGTCGGAGCAGTACTTC.

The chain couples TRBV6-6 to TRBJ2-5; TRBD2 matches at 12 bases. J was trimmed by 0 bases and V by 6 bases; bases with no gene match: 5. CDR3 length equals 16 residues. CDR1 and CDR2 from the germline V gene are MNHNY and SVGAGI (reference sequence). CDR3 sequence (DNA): TGTGCCAGCAGACCCGGGACTAGCGGGCACCAAGAGACCCAGTACTTC. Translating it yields CASRPGTSGHQETQYF.

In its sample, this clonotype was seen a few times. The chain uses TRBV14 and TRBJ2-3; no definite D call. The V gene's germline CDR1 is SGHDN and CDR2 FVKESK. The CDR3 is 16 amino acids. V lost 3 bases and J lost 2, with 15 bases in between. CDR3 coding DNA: TGTGCCAGCAGCCATCTAACAGACCGGAACACAGATACGCAGTATTTT. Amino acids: CASSHLTDRNTDTQYF.

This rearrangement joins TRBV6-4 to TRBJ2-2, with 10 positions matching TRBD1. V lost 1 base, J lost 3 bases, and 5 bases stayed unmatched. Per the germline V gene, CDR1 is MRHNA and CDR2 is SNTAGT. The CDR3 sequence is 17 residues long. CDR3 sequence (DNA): TGTGCCAGCAGTGACTTACGGGACAGGGGATACACCGGGGAGCTGTTTTTT. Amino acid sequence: CASSDLRDRGYTGELFF.